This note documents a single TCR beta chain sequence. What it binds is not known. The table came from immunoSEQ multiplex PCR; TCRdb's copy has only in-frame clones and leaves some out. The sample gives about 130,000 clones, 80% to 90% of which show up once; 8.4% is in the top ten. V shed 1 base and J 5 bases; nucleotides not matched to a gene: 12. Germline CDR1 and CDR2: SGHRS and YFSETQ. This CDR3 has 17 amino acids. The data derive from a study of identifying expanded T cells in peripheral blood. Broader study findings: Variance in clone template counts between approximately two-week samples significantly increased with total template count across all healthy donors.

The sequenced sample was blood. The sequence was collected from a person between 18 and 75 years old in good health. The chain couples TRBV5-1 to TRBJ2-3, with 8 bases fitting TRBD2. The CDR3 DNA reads TGCGCCAGCAGCTTGCCTCCTACACCAGCGGGGGAAGATACGCAGTATTTT. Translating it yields CASSLPPTPAGEDTQYF.